This section outlines one T cell receptor (beta chain) sequence together with its context. This entry belongs to a study of blood T cell repertoires in COVID-19. Study-wide context: Samples of COVID-19 (acute and convalescent) were obtained from the United States, Italy and Spain.

Measured with immunoSEQ multiplex PCR; TCRdb has only the in-frame clones, and not every one. Counted here are approximately 27,000 clones, 85% to 90% occurring once; the ten biggest clones make up 9.5% to 13%. This CDR3 has 13 amino acids. The V gene's germline CDR1 is SGHTA and CDR2 FQGTGA. Trimming cost V 1 base and J 6 bases, with 9 bases left between them. This receptor was identified in a man between 60 and 70 years old with acute or convalescent COVID-19. The sample was peripheral blood. The rearrangement links TRBV7-3 to TRBJ1-2; D gene unclear. The CDR3 bases are TGTGCCAGCAGCTTAAATGGGCGCGATGGCTACACCTTC. This encodes CASSLNGRDGYTF.